Presented here are 17 T cell receptor beta chains from one specimen sequenced in a study of blood T cell repertoires in COVID-19. Clones were sequenced by immunoSEQ multiplex PCR, and TCRdb holds only the in-frame ones, with some missing. This table holds some 47,000 clones, approximately 92% found once. Sequences were obtained from peripheral blood. Receptor source: a man in his sixties with active COVID-19.

The gene calls are TRBV20-1 and TRBJ2-7; tentative D call: TRBD1 (5 bases). The ends were cut back, 3 bases at V and 2 bases at J, with 26 bases in the middle. The CDR3 loop spans 18 amino acids. The germline V gene encodes CDR1 DFQATT and CDR2 SNEGSKA (reference sequence). The DNA of the CDR3 is TGCAGTGCTAGTTTATCAGGAAAAGGACATTCTCTAGCCTACGAGCAGTACTTC. Translated: CSASLSGKGHSLAYEQYF.

This chain connects TRBV27 to TRBJ2-5; TRBD2 matches 10 bases. Unmatched junction bases numbered 11, after V lost 6 bases and J lost 7 bases. Germline CDR1 is MNHEY and CDR2 is SMNVEV (reference sequence). The CDR3 has 15 residues. In DNA form, the CDR3 reads TGTGCCAGCAGACATACTCTAGCGGGAGTGGGGACCCAGTACTTC. Its protein product is CASRHTLAGVGTQYF.

The genes are TRBV6-5 and TRBJ2-3; the D is unclear. Germline V gene data show CDR1 as MNHEY and CDR2 as SVGAGI. Between the trimmed V and J ends, which lost 5 bases and 4 bases, there was a span of 10 bases. This CDR3 is 13 amino acids long. CDR3 nucleotide sequence: TGTGCCAGCAGTCCCCGCGAGGCAGATACGCAGTATTTT. Its protein is CASSPREADTQYF.

J is TRBJ2-1 and V is TRBV6-6, with D possibly TRBD1 on 6 matching bases. V shed 2 bases and J shed 3 bases, with 14 bases lying between them. Germline V CDR1 and CDR2: MNHNY, SVGAGI (reference sequence). The length of the CDR3 is 16 residues. The CDR3 is CASSYGDTSNYNEQFF. The CDR3 DNA reads as TGTGCCAGCAGTTACGGGGACACCTCAAACTACAATGAGCAGTTCTTC.

The chain links TRBV3-1 (or the pseudogene TRBV3-2) to TRBJ2-1; 9 nucleotides align to TRBD2. The CDR3 runs 14 residues. Trimming took 1 base from V and 7 from J; bases not matched to a gene: 2. Germline V lookup: CDR1 LGHDT, CDR2 YNNKEL (reference sequence). The CDR3 bases are TGTGCCAGCAGCCAAGTAGCGGGAGTGAATGAGCAGTTCTTC. Translated, it gives CASSQVAGVNEQFF.

V is TRBV4-1 and J is TRBJ1-1; D possibly corresponds to TRBD1 (6 bases). V was cut by 4 bases and J by 4 bases, with 19 bases left in between. The CDR3 totals 16 residues. Germline V CDR1 and CDR2: MGHRA, YSYEKL. CDR3 in amino acids: CASSRGQAGDRTEAFF. Here the CDR3 DNA reads TGCGCCAGCAGCCGAGGTCAAGCAGGGGATCGCACTGAAGCTTTCTTT.

The V call is TRBV6-2 or TRBV6-3, the J call TRBJ2-1, with D perhaps TRBD1 (6 bases). The V gene lost 5 bases and the J gene lost 0 bases, with 14 bases spanning the gap. CDR1 and CDR2 (germline): MNHEY, SVGEGT. This CDR3 region has 16 residues. CDR3 region: CASSKTTGSSYNEQFF. CDR3 bases: TGTGCCAGCAGTAAGACGACAGGTAGCTCCTACAATGAGCAGTTCTTC.

V and J are TRBV6-5 and TRBJ2-7, with TRBD1 matching 11 bases. Germline V gene lookup returns CDR1 MNHEY and CDR2 SVGAGI. V lost 7 bases to trimming and J lost 3 bases; unmatched junction nucleotides: 8. CDR3 size: 15 residues. Here the CDR3 DNA reads TGTGCCAGCAATTCCGGGACAGGGGGTAACTACGAGCAGTACTTC. Its translation: CASNSGTGGNYEQYF.

This clone occurred once. The chain uses TRBV5-4 and TRBJ1-1, with 7 bases fitting TRBD1. J was trimmed by 4 bases and V by 3 bases; bases with no gene match: 6. This CDR3 spans 14 amino acids. Germline V lookup: CDR1 SGHNT, CDR2 YYREEE (reference sequence). Written as DNA, the CDR3 is TGTGCCAGCAGCTCGTGGGACAGCGTCACTGAAGCTTTCTTT. This codes for CASSSWDSVTEAFF.

The J gene is TRBJ1-1, the V gene TRBV5-5; 7 nucleotides line up with TRBD1. With V trimmed by 0 bases and J by 0 bases, 5 bases remained unmatched. CDR1 and CDR2 (germline): SGHKS, YYEKEE (reference sequence). The CDR3 consists of 16 residues. CDR3: CASSLGQGGMNTEAFF. Written as DNA, the CDR3 is TGTGCCAGCAGCTTGGGTCAGGGGGGAATGAACACTGAAGCTTTCTTT.

The rearrangement uses TRBV5-1 and TRBJ2-5, with TRBD2 identical over 7 bases. Germline values: CDR1 SGHRS, CDR2 YFSETQ. The CDR3 is made up of 16 amino acids. V lost 0 bases and J lost 1; bases outside the gene matches: 6. The CDR3 DNA follows: TGCGCCAGCAGCTTGGGGGCTAGCGGACTCCAAGAGACCCAGTACTTC. Its protein product is CASSLGASGLQETQYF. The whole variable domain, filled in from reference TRBV5-1 and TRBJ2-5, reads KAGVTQTPRYLIKTRGQQVTLSCSPISGHRSVSWYQQTPGQGLQFLFEYFSETQRNKGNFPGRFSGRQFSNSRSEMNVSTLELGDSALYLCASSLGASGLQETQYFGPGTRLLVL.

The DNA for the CDR3 is TGTGCCAGCAGCAAGGACAGGGGCCCGAGCTCCTACAATGAGCAGTTCTTC. It yields the protein CASSKDRGPSSYNEQFF. The V gene is TRBV7-7, the J gene TRBJ2-1; 9 bases are a match to TRBD1. V shed 5 bases, J shed 0 bases, and the junction held 8 bases outside the gene matches. This CDR3 is 17 amino acids long. Germline loops: CDR1 SSHAT, CDR2 FNYEAQ (reference sequence).

This chain uses TRBV5-1 with TRBJ1-5; D remains unclear. The CDR3 has 15 amino acids. The germline V gene encodes CDR1 SGHRS and CDR2 YFSETQ. Trimming shortened V by 1 base and J by 0 bases, and 8 bases separated the two germline ends. CDR3 sequence reads: CASSLSLDSNQPQHF. The CDR3 nucleotides read TGCGCCAGCAGCTTGTCCCTAGATAGCAATCAGCCCCAGCATTTT. Based on the CDR3 plus reference TRBV5-1 and TRBJ1-5, the full variable domain is KAGVTQTPRYLIKTRGQQVTLSCSPISGHRSVSWYQQTPGQGLQFLFEYFSETQRNKGNFPGRFSGRQFSNSRSEMNVSTLELGDSALYLCASSLSLDSNQPQHFGDGTRLSIL.

The gene calls are TRBV18 and TRBJ1-4; no definite D call. The CDR3 is made up of 17 amino acids. V lost 3 bases to trimming and J lost 4 bases, with 18 bases between them. Germline-derived CDR1 and CDR2 are KGHSH and LQKENI. The CDR3, as DNA: TGTGCCAGCTCACCGATCCAGCGAAAGGTCGGTAATGAAAAACTGTTTTTT. This gives the protein CASSPIQRKVGNEKLFF.

This chain links TRBV7-9 with TRBJ2-3; no firm D call. The CDR3 length is 15 residues. Per the germline V gene, CDR1 is SEHNR and CDR2 is FQNEAQ (reference sequence). V lost 1 base, J lost 4 bases, and 12 bases lay in between. CDR3 bases: TGTGCCAGCAGCTTAGAACTGGGCTCGCCAGATACGCAGTATTTT. Residues: CASSLELGSPDTQYF. Based on the CDR3 plus reference TRBV7-9 and TRBJ2-3, the full variable domain is DTGVSQNPRHKITKRGQNVTFRCDPISEHNRLYWYRQTLGQGPEFLTYFQNEAQLEKSRLLSDRFSAERPKGSFSTLEIQRTEQGDSAMYLCASSLELGSPDTQYFGPGTRLTVL.

The chain employs TRBV19 and TRBJ1-4; no clear D. There are 14 residues in the CDR3. CDR1 is LNHDA, CDR2 SQIVND, per germline (reference sequence). Trimming took off 8 bases at V and 0 bases at J, with 10 bases between the two ends. CDR3 region: CASARGTTNEKLFF. The CDR3 DNA reads as TGTGCCAGTGCCCGGGGTACAACTAATGAAAAACTGTTTTTT.

In DNA form, the CDR3 reads TGTGCCAGCAGCGTAGACTACAGGGGAGATACGCAGTATTTT. Residues: CASSVDYRGDTQYF. This chain links TRBV9 with TRBJ2-3, with 7 bases identical to TRBD1. The V gene's germline CDR1 is SGDLS and CDR2 YYNGEE. The CDR3 is 14 amino acids. Germline trimming cut 0 bases from V and 5 bases from J; bases unmatched to any gene: 3.